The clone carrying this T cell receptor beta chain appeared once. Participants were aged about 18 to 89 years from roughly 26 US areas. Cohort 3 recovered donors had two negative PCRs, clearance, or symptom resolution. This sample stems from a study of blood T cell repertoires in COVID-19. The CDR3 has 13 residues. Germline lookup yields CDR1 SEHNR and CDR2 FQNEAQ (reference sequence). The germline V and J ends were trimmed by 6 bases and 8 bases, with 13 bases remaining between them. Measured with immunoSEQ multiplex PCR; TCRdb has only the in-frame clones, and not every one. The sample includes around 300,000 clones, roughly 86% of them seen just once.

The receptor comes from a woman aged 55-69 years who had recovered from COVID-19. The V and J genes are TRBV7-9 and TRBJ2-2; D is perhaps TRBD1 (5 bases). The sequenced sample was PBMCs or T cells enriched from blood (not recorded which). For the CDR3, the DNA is TGTGCCAGCAGGGGGCCCGCAGTGGGGGAGCTGTTTTTT. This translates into CASRGPAVGELFF.